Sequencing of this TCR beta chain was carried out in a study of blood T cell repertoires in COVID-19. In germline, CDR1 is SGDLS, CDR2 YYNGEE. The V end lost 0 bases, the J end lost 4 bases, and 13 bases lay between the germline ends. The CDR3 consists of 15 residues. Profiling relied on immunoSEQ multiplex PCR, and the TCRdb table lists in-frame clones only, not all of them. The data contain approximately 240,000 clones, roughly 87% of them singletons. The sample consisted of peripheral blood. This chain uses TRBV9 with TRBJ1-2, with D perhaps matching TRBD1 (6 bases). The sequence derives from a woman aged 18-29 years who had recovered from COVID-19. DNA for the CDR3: TGTGCCAGCAGCGTAGGTAACAGGGCCCTCTATGGCTACACCTTC. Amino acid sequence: CASSVGNRALYGYTF.